The 8 T cell receptor beta chains below come from one sample, sequenced in a study of cytomegalovirus exposure and HLA in healthy donors. Use of 60 Vbeta and 13 Jbeta primers characterized the PCR. Sequencing was performed with immunoSEQ multiplex PCR; in TCRdb, only in-frame clones are kept and a portion is missing. Of about 160,000 clones in the sample, roughly 78% were seen once. Material: PBMCs. These receptors originate from a man aged 50-60 years in good health and CMV-seropositive.

The chain has TRBV13 and TRBJ1-3, with 8 bases that match TRBD1. In germline, CDR1 is PRHDT, CDR2 FYEKMQ (reference sequence). V shed 0 bases and J 3 bases; nucleotides not matched to a gene: 4. CDR3 size: 16 residues. The CDR3 loop is CASSLGATGVGNTIYF. The CDR3 coding sequence is TGTGCCAGCAGCTTAGGCGCGACAGGGGTTGGAAACACCATATATTTT.

This sequence joins TRBV5-1 and TRBJ2-5; TRBD2 aligns across 11 bases. The germline V gene encodes CDR1 SGHRS and CDR2 YFSETQ. This CDR3 contains 16 residues. The ends lost 4 bases at V and 4 bases at J; junction bases unmatched: 9. Written as DNA, the CDR3 is TGCGCCAGCAGCAGATTAGCGGGAGGGCTACGAGAGACCCAGTACTTC. Translated: CASSRLAGGLRETQYF.

This chain joins TRBV7-6 and TRBJ2-5; TRBD1 aligns across 9 bases. The end of the DNA aligns better with TRBJ2-7, so the J call may be wrong. Germline CDR1 reads SGHVS; CDR2 reads FNYEAQ. This CDR3 region has 15 residues. The CDR3 reads CASSLAGTGSGEQYF. Here the CDR3 DNA reads TGTGCCAGCAGCTTAGCCGGGACAGGGTCAGGCGAGCAGTACTTC.

The chain has TRBV30 and TRBJ2-7; TRBD2 aligns across 9 bases. Losses at the gene ends were 3 bases for V and 2 bases for J; bases not matched to a gene: 5. In germline, CDR1 is GTSNPN, CDR2 SVGIG (reference sequence). The CDR3 covers 14 residues. The CDR3 DNA reads TGTGCCTGGAGGGGGTTAGCGGGAGCCTACGAGCAGTACTTC. Its translation is CAWRGLAGAYEQYF.

The rearrangement links TRBV5-1 to TRBJ2-7; D is unresolved. The V gene lost 1 base and the J gene lost 2 bases, with 10 bases spanning the gap. Germline lookup yields CDR1 SGHRS and CDR2 YFSETQ. The CDR3 runs 14 residues. The CDR3 here is CASSLMSGAYEQYF. The DNA of the CDR3 is TGCGCCAGCAGCTTGATGTCTGGAGCCTACGAGCAGTACTTC.

The chain has TRBV4-1 and TRBJ2-3; D is unresolved. The V and J ends lost 0 bases and 0 bases respectively, with 7 bases between them. Germline V CDR1 and CDR2: MGHRA, YSYEKL. The CDR3 runs 15 residues. Here the CDR3 DNA reads TGCGCCAGCAGCCAAGATAGCAGTAGCACAGATACGCAGTATTTT. This sequence encodes CASSQDSSSTDTQYF.

This clone was recorded a few times. This chain connects TRBV5-1 to TRBJ1-4, with 10 bases lining up with TRBD1. CDR1 is SGHRS and CDR2 is YFSETQ in the germline V gene. There are 18 residues in the CDR3. The ends lost 0 bases at V and 7 bases at J; junction bases unmatched: 12. Written as DNA, the CDR3 is TGCGCCAGCAGCTTGGAGGGACAGGGGTTTATAATTTCTGAAAAACTGTTTTTT. Translation: CASSLEGQGFIISEKLFF.

The rearrangement joins TRBV27 to TRBJ2-2; D possibly corresponds to TRBD1 (6 bases). Germline CDR1 is MNHEY and CDR2 is SMNVEV (reference sequence). Trimming removed 2 bases from V and 5 bases from J, with 15 bases in between. CDR3 length: 16 residues. For the CDR3, the DNA is TGTGCCAGCAGTTTACCGGGGCAGGGGAAAACCGGGGAGCTGTTTTTT. It specifies CASSLPGQGKTGELFF.